This T cell receptor beta chain derives from a study of blood T cell repertoires in COVID-19 (dated by TCRdb to the early 2020s). As for the study more broadly: Samples from collaborators originated in the United States, Italy and Spain and spanned both the acute and convalescent phases of COVID-19. Where HLA class I and class II types were available, the types were taken from metadata supplied by the sample provider, not from assay-based typing. The repertoires were released in a freely available public database meant as a resource for research on the immune response to SARS-CoV-2. Deeply sampled blood TCRbeta repertoires from subjects exposed to, actively infected with, or recovered from COVID-19 were included in the dataset. The sample metadata nearly always contained a de-identified subject ID, COVID-19 status, age in years and sex. The material from the prospective study consisted of cDNA or gDNA derived from T cells, B-cell-depleted T cells, or PBMCs. The samples were drawn from the first 160 participants of the ongoing ImmuneRACE study and from 1,254 subjects provided by 6 global collaborators.

On this clone: It lacks a known antigen. Per-nucleotide qualities are absent, and no much larger clonotype sits a single base away. This sample also contains other DNA sequences that code for the same CDR3.

Including cysteine and phenylalanine, the CDR3 has 13 amino acids. CDR3 DNA is the only sequence kept; it has 39 bases, read in frame from the first base. According to the germline V gene, CDR1 reads SGHRS and CDR2 reads YFSETQ. V is shortened by 0 bases, J by 4 bases, and the region joining them spans 5 bases. What the study reported, not specific to this receptor: Clinical and demographic metadata were provided uncurated, with the amount varying by source and participant.

Enrolling through a virtual design, the prospective study's participants ranged in age from about 18 to 89 years and lived across roughly 24 United States geographic areas. Cohort assignment in the prospective study relied on participant-reported clinical history from a screening survey and a study questionnaire. Recovered participants in ImmuneRACE Cohort 3 were defined as having two consecutive negative NP/OP PCR tests, clearance from a healthcare professional, or resolution of symptoms. Each participant in the prospective study had whole blood, serum and a nasopharyngeal or oropharyngeal swab collected by mobile phlebotomists. Over an approximately 2-month period, participants in the prospective study had the option of providing additional blood draws and questionnaires. Before DNA extraction, blood samples from the prospective study were shipped at room temperature or frozen. TCRbeta CDR3 regions were amplified from genomic DNA using the immunoSEQ Assay, a bias-controlled multiplex PCR. The study's own analysis went as follows. The number of nucleated cells in each sample was estimated from the amplification of reference gene primers within the assay. To quantify the absolute abundance of each unique TCRbeta CDR3 rearrangement, sequence reads were collapsed and filtered. For each sample, productive Simpson clonality was calculated by taking the square root of Simpson's diversity index across productive rearrangements. TCRdb's version of the immuneACCESS table is confined to in-frame rearrangements and falls short of the full clone set. An unresolved V gene accounts for under half of the shortfall where checked; the remainder is of unknown origin. V, J and clone size reflect that table, while D and trimming were determined from the DNA. The sample table shows a few hundred thousand clones, and roughly 79% are seen once. The ten largest clones add up to around 16% of the sample.

The source of this sequence is a man aged 40-55 years who had recovered from COVID-19. Specimen: PBMCs or T cells enriched from blood (not recorded which). The V gene is TRBV5-1 and the J gene is TRBJ1-5; the D gene is possibly TRBD1, with 5 bases matching. The DNA reads TGCGCCAGCAGCTTGGGACAGAATCAGCCCCAGCATTTT. This codes for CASSLGQNQPQHF.